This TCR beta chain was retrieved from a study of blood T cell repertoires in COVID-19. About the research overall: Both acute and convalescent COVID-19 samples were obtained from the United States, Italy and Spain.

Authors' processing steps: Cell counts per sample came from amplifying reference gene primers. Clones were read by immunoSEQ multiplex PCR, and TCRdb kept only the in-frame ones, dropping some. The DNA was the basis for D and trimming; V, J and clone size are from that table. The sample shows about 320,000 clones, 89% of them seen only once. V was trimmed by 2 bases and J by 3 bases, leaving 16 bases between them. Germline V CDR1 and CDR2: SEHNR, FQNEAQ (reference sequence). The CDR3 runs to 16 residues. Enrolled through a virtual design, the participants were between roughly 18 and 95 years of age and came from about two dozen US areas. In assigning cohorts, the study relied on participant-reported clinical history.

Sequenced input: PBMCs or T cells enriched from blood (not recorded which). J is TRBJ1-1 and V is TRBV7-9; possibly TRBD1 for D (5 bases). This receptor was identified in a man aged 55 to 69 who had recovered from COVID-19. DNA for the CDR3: TGTGCCAGCAGCTTATGGATCAGGGCCGAGGACACTGAAGCTTTCTTT. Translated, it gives CASSLWIRAEDTEAFF.